This section outlines one T cell receptor (beta chain) sequence together with its context. Unstimulated regulatory T cells (CD4+CD25+CD127-), CD4+CD25- non-regulatory cells, CD4 and CD8 cells were FACS-sorted from thawed PBMCs. Method: immunoSEQ multiplex PCR; TCRdb's copy keeps in-frame clones and lacks some. The data hold about 66,000 clones, with 80% to 95% observed a single time. The sample originates from a study of Tregs in tolerant kidney transplant recipients. The sequence derives from a human donor who received a combined kidney and bone marrow transplant. Sequenced here: CD8+ T cells from blood, sampled before the transplant.

The CDR3 sequence is CASSLLSGQGRHEQYF. The CDR3 DNA sequence: TGTGCCAGCAGTCTCCTAAGTGGACAGGGGCGCCACGAGCAGTACTTC. The genes are TRBV2 and TRBJ2-7; 9 nucleotides line up with TRBD1. CDR3 size: 16 residues. V lost 5 bases to trimming and J lost 5 bases; unmatched junction nucleotides: 13. Germline V CDR1 and CDR2: SNHLY, FYNNEI.